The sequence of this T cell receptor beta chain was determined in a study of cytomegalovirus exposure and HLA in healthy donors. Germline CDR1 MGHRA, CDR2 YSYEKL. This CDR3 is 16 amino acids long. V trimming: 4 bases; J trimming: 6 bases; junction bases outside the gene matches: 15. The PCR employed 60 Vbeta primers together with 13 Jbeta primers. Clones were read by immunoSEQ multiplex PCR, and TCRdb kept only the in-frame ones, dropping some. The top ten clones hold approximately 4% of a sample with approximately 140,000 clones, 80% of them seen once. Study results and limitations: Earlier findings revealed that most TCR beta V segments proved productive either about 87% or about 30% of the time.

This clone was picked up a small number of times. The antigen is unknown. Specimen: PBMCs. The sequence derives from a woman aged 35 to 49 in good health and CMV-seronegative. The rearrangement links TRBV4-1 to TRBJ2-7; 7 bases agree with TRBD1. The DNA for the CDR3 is TGCGCCAGCAGCCCCGGCAGACAGGGTATACTAGGCGAGCAGTACTTC. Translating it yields CASSPGRQGILGEQYF.